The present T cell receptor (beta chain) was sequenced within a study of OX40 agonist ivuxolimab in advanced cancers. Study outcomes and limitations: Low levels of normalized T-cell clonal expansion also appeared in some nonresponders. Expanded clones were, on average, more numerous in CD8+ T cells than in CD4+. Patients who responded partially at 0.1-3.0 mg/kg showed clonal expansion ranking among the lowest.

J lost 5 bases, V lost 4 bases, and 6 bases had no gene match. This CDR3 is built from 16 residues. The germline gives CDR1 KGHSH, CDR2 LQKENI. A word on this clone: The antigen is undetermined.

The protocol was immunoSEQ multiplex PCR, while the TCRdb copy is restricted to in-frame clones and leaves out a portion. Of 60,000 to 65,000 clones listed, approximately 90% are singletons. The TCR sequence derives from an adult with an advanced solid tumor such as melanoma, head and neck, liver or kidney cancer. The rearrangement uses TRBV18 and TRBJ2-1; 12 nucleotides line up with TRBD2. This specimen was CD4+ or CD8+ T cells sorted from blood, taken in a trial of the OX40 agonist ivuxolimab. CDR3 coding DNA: TGTGCCAGCTCACGGACTAGCGGGACCATTGACAATGAGCAGTTCTTC. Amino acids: CASSRTSGTIDNEQFF.